A selection of T cell receptor beta chains follows, all from one sample in a study of post-analysis software for immune sequencing data. TCRdb processed the PCR reads anew with MiXCR; each CDR3 protein has one entry. The repertoire holds roughly 670,000 distinct CDR3 sequences, with roughly three fifths as singletons. Sequenced input: blood. The origin of the receptors is a girl aged 2-10 years with multiple sclerosis. Each CDR3 is given with its conserved first and last residue. A D gene is named only where the DNA matches it firmly. Only some rows state a clone size, as once, few, many or a class for expanded clones.

J gene,D gene,clone size,V gene,CDR3 protein,CDR3 DNA
TRBJ2-7,TRBD1,few,TRBV29-1,CSVGETGSSYEQYF,TGCAGCGTGGGAGAGACAGGGAGCTCCTACGAGCAGTACTTC
TRBJ2-3,.,.,TRBV10-3,CAISESTAGSPDTQYF,TGTGCCATCAGTGAGTCGACGGCAGGGTCCCCAGATACGCAGTATTTT
TRBJ2-3,.,.,TRBV5-1,CASSPAAQGATDTQYF,TGCGCCAGCAGTCCGGCCGCACAGGGAGCAACGGATACGCAGTATTTT
TRBJ2-5,.,.,TRBV7-2,CASSKEAAQETQYF,TGTGCCAGCAGCAAAGAGGCGGCTCAAGAGACCCAGTACTTC
TRBJ2-5,TRBD2,.,TRBV7-2,CASSWGLLAGEETQYF,TGTGCCAGCAGCTGGGGGCTTCTAGCGGGGGAAGAGACCCAGTACTTC
TRBJ2-3,TRBD2,.,TRBV29-1,CSVDATGLAGQRTDTQYF,TGCAGCGTTGATGCAACGGGACTAGCGGGACAGAGAACAGATACGCAGTATTTT
TRBJ2-3,.,once,TRBV12-3/TRBV12-4,CASSWDSRGAKTDAQYF,TGTGCCAGCAGTTGGGACAGTCGGGGGGCGAAAACAGATGCGCAGTATTTT
TRBJ2-1,TRBD2,.,TRBV18,CASSPFPLAGVSNEQFF,TGTGCCAGCTCACCATTCCCTCTAGCGGGGGTTAGCAATGAGCAGTTCTTC
TRBJ2-1,.,few,TRBV9,CASSVVEGLYNEQFF,TGTGCCAGCAGCGTAGTGGAGGGTCTGTACAATGAGCAGTTCTTC
TRBJ1-1,.,.,TRBV2,CASSQDTEAFF,TGTGCCAGCAGTCAGGACACTGAAGCTTTCTTT
TRBJ2-7,.,.,TRBV5-1,CASSFRDGAYEQYF,TGCGCCAGCAGCTTCCGGGACGGAGCCTACGAGCAGTACTTC
TRBJ2-7,TRBD1,.,TRBV19,CASTGTVEWEQYF,TGTGCCAGCACCGGGACAGTCGAGTGGGAGCAGTACTTC
TRBJ1-2,.,few,TRBV7-2,CASSPSMAERGYTF,TGTGCCAGCAGCCCAAGTATGGCGGAGAGAGGCTACACCTTC
TRBJ2-3,TRBD2,.,TRBV20-1,CSAARTSDTDTQYF,TGCAGTGCTGCGAGGACTAGCGACACAGATACGCAGTATTTT
TRBJ2-3,.,.,TRBV20-1,CSATRTDSTDTQYF,TGCAGTGCTACAAGGACAGATAGCACAGATACGCAGTATTTT
TRBJ2-1,.,.,TRBV2,CASSRGWTNEQFF,TGTGCCAGCAGTCGAGGATGGACCAATGAGCAGTTCTTC
TRBJ2-3,TRBD2,.,TRBV6-5,CASSYSNAGVGAPDTQYF,TGTGCCAGCAGTTACTCGAACGCGGGGGTCGGAGCCCCAGATACGCAGTATTTT
TRBJ2-5,TRBD2,few,TRBV2,CANSAVTGGLETQYF,TGTGCCAACAGTGCGGTAACGGGAGGGCTGGAGACCCAGTACTTC
TRBJ2-5,TRBD1,.,TRBV7-9,CASSYGTDLLETQYF,TGTGCCAGCAGCTACGGGACAGACCTGCTGGAGACCCAGTACTTC
TRBJ2-1,TRBD1,few,TRBV4-1,CASSQDGTGGSYNEQFF,TGCGCCAGCAGCCAAGATGGGACAGGGGGCTCCTACAATGAGCAGTTCTTC
TRBJ2-7,.,.,TRBV11-2,CASSLQAHYEQYF,TGTGCCAGCAGCTTACAGGCTCACTACGAGCAGTACTTC
TRBJ2-1,.,once,TRBV29-1,CSVLPGLQGDEQFF,TGCAGCGTTCTACCGGGACTCCAGGGGGATGAGCAGTTCTTC
TRBJ1-2,.,few,TRBV5-6,CASSLGADYGYTF,TGCGCCAGCAGCTTGGGAGCGGACTATGGCTACACCTTC
TRBJ1-1,.,.,TRBV6-5,CASSNLGPGEAFF,TGTGCCAGCAGTAACCTTGGACCCGGAGAAGCTTTCTTT
TRBJ1-2,TRBD1,few,TRBV5-5,CASSLTGGNGYTF,TGTGCCAGCAGTCTTACAGGGGGGAATGGCTACACCTTC
TRBJ2-1,TRBD1,.,TRBV20-1,CSASARGRRVDHYNEQFF,TGCAGTGCTAGCGCAAGGGGGCGGCGGGTCGACCATTACAATGAGCAGTTCTTC
TRBJ1-4,.,.,TRBV4-3,CASSPRQSGNEKLFF,TGCGCCAGCAGCCCTCGACAATCTGGTAATGAAAAACTGTTTTTT
TRBJ1-2,.,.,TRBV5-1,CASSSDRALSRYGYTF,TGCGCCAGCAGCTCGGACAGAGCGCTATCTCGTTATGGCTACACCTTC
TRBJ2-7,.,.,TRBV7-9,CASSNSGEQYF,TGTGCCAGCAGCAACAGCGGCGAGCAGTACTTC